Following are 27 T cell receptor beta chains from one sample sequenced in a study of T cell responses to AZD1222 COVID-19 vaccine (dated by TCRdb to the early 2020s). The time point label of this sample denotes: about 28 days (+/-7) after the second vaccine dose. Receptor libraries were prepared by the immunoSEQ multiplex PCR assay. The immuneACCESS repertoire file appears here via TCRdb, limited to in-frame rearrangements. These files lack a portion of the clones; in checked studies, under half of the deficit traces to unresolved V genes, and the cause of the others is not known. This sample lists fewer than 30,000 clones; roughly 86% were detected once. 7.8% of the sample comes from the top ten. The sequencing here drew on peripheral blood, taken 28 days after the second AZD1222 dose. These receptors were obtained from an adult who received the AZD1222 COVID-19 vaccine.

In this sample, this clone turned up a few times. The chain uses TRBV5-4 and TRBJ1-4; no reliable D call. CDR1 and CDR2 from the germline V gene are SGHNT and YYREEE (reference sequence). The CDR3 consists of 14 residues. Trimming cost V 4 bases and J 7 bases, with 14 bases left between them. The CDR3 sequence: CASSADPIGEKLFF. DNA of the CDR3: TGTGCCAGCAGCGCGGACCCCATCGGTGAAAAACTGTTTTTT.

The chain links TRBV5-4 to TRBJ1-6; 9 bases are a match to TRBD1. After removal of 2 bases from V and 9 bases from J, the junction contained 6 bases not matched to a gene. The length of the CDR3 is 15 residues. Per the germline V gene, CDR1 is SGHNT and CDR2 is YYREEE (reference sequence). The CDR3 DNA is TGTGCCAGCAGCTTAGGACAGGGGTATGGTTCACCCCTCCACTTT. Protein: CASSLGQGYGSPLHF.

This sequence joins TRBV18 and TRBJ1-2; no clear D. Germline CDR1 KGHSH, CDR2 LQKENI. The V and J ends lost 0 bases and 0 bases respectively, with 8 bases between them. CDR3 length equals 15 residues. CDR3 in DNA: TGTGCCAGCTCACCACCCGGGCAACCTAACTATGGCTACACCTTC. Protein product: CASSPPGQPNYGYTF.

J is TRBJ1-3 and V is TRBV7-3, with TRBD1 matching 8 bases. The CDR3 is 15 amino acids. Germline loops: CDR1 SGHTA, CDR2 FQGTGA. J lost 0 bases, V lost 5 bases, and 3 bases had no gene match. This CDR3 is CASSPGTGSGNTIYF. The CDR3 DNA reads TGTGCCAGCAGCCCCGGGACAGGCTCTGGAAACACCATATATTTT.

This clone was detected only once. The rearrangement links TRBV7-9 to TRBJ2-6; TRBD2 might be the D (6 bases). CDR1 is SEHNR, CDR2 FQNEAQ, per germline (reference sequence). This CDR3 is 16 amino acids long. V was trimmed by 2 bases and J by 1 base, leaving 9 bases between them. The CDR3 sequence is CASSLLGGSGANVLTF. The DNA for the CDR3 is TGTGCCAGCAGCTTATTAGGAGGGTCTGGGGCCAACGTCCTGACTTTC.

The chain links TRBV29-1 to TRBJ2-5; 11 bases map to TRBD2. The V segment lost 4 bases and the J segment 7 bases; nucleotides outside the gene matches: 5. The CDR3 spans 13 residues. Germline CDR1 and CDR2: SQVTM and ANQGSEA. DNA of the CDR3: TGCAGCGTTGCTAGCGGGGGGCGGGGGACCCAGTACTTC. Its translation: CSVASGGRGTQYF.

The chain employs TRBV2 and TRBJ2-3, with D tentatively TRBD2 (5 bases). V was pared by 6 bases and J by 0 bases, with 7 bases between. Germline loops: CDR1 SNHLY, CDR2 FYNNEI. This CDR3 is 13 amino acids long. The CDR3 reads CASSQRSTDTQYF. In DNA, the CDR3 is TGTGCCAGCAGCCAGCGGAGCACAGATACGCAGTATTTT.

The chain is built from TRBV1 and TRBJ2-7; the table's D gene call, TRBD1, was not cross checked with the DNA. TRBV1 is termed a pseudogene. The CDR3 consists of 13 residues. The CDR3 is CTSSLQGKDEQYF. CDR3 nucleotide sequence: TGCACCAGCAGCCTTCAGGGGAAGGACGAGCAGTACTTC.

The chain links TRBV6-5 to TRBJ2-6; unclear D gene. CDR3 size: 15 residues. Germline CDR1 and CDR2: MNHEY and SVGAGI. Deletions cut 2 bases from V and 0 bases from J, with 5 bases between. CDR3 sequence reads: CASSYLRSGANVLTF. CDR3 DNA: TGTGCCAGCAGTTACCTCCGCTCTGGGGCCAACGTCCTGACTTTC.

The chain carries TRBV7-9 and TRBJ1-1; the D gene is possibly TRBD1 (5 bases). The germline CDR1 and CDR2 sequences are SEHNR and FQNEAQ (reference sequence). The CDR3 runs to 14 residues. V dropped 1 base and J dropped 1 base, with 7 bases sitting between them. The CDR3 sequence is CASSLDQGNTEAFF. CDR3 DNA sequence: TGTGCCAGCAGCTTAGATCAGGGGAACACTGAAGCTTTCTTT.

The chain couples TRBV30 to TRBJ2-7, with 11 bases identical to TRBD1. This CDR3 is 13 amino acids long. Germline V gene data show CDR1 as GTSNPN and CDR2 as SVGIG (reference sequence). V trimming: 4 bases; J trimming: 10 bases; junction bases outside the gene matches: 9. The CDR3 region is CAWNPGQGVGQYF. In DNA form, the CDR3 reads TGTGCCTGGAACCCGGGACAGGGGGTGGGTCAGTACTTC.

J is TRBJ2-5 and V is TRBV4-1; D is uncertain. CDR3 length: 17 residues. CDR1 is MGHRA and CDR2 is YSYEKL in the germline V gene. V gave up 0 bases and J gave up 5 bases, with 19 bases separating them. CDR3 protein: CASSQDEHLGLSETQYF. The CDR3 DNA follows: TGCGCCAGCAGCCAAGATGAGCACCTTGGTTTGTCGGAGACCCAGTACTTC.

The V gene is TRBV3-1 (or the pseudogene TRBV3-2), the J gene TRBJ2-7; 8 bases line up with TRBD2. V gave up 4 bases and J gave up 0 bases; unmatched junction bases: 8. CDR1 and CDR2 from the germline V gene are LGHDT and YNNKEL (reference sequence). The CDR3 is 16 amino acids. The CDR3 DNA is TGTGCCAGCAGCCCTTGGACGGGGACTAGCTCCTACGAGCAGTACTTC. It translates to CASSPWTGTSSYEQYF.

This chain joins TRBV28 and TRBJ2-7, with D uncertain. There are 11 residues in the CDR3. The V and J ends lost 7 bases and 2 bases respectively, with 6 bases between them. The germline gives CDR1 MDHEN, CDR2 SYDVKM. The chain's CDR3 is CASTRTYEQYF. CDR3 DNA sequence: TGTGCCAGCACCCGAACCTACGAGCAGTACTTC.

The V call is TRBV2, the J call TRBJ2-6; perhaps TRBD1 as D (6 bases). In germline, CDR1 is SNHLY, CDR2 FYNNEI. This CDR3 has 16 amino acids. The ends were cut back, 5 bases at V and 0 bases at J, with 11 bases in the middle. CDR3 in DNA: TGTGCCAGCAGTCCCCAGGGGAACTCTGGGGCCAACGTCCTGACTTTC. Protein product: CASSPQGNSGANVLTF.

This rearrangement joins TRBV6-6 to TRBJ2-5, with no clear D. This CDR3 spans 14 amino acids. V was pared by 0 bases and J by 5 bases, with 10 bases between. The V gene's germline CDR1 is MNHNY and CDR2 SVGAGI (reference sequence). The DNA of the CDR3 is TGTGCCAGCAGTTACTCGATTGTGGGGGAGACCCAGTACTTC. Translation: CASSYSIVGETQYF.

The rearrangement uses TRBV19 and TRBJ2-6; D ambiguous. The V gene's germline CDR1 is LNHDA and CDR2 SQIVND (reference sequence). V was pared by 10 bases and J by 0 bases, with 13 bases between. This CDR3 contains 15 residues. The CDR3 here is CATNYGSSGANVLTF. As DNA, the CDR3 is TGTGCCACTAATTACGGCAGCTCTGGGGCCAACGTCCTGACTTTC.

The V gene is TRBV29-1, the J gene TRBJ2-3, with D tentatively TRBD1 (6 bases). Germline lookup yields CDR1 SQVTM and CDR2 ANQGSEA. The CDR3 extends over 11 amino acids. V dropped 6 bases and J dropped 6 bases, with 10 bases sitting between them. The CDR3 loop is CSVPQGDTQYF. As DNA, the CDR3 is TGCAGCGTACCCCAGGGGGATACGCAGTATTTT.

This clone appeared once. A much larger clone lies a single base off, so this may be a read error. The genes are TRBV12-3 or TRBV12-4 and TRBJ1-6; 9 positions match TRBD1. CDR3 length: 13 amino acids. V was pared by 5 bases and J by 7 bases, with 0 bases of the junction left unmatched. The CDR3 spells CASSDRGNSPLHF. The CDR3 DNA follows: TGTGCCAGCAGTGACAGGGGGAATTCACCCCTCCACTTT.

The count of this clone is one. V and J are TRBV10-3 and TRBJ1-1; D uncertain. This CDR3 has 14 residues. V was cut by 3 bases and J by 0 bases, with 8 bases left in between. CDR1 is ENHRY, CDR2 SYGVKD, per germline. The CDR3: CAISDEQMNTEAFF. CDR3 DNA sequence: TGTGCCATCAGTGATGAACAAATGAACACTGAAGCTTTCTTT.

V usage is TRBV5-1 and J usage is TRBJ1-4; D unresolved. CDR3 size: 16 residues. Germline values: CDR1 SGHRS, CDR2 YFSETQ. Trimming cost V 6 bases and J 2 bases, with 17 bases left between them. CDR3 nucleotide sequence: TGCGCCAGCAACTCGAACCCAGGAGGGACTAATGAAAAACTGTTTTTT. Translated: CASNSNPGGTNEKLFF.

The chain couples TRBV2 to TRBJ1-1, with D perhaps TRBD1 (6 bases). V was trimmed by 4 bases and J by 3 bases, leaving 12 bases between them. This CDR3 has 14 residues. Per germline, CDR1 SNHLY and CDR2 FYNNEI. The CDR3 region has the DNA TGTGCCAGCAGTGGAACAGGGTCTGACACTGAAGCTTTCTTT. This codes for CASSGTGSDTEAFF.

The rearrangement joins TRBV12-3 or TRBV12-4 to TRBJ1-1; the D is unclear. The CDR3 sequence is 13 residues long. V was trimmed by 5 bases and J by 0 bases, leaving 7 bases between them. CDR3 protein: CASSRNMNTEAFF. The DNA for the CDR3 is TGTGCCAGCAGTCGAAATATGAACACTGAAGCTTTCTTT.

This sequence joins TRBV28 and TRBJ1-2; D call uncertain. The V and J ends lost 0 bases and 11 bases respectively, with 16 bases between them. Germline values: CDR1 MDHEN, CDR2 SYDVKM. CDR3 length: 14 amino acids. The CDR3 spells CASSLWLGVSEYTF. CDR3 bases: TGTGCCAGCAGTTTATGGTTGGGTGTAAGTGAGTACACCTTC.

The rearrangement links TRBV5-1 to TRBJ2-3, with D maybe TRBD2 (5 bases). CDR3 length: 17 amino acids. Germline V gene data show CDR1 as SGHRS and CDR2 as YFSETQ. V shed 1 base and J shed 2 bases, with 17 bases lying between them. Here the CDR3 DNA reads TGCGCCAGCAGCTTGAATGAGGCGGGTGGCATCACAGATACGCAGTATTTT. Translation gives CASSLNEAGGITDTQYF.

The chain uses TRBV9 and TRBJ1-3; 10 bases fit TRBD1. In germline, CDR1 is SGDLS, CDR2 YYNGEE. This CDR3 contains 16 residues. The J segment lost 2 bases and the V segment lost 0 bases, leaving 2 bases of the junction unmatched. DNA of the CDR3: TGTGCCAGCAGCGTAGTAGGGACAGGGGCTGGAAACACCATATATTTT. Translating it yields CASSVVGTGAGNTIYF.

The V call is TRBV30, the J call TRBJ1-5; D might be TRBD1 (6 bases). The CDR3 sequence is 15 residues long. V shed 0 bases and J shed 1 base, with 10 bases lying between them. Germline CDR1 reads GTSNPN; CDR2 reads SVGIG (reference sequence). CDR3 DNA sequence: TGTGCCTGGAGTGTACGGGGGGCAAGCAATCAGCCCCAGCATTTT. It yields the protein CAWSVRGASNQPQHF.